This T cell receptor beta chain stems from a study of T cell responses to AZD1222 COVID-19 vaccine. General study results and limits: Regions 160-218 and 743-854 dominated among vaccine-associated CD4 TCRs spanning spike.

Notes on this clone: The antigen is not known.

Only in-frame clones appear in the TCRdb table, and some are missing; sequencing was by immunoSEQ multiplex PCR. The sample shows 90,000 to 130,000 clones, approximately 84% of them seen only once. The V gene end was trimmed by 4 bases and the J gene end by 1 base; junction bases not matched to a gene: 1. The CDR3 consists of 15 residues. In germline, CDR1 is SGHTA, CDR2 FQGNSA. This clonotype was obtained from an adult in good health. The chain uses TRBV7-2 and TRBJ2-7; the match to TRBD2 covers 13 bases. The sequencing here drew on peripheral blood, taken on day 0 of AZD1222 vaccination. CDR3 protein: CASSWTSGGSYEQYF. CDR3 nucleotides: TGTGCCAGCAGCTGGACTAGCGGGGGATCCTACGAGCAGTACTTC. The full variable domain, with the rest looked up from reference TRBV7-2 and TRBJ2-7, is GAGVSQSPSNKVTEKGKDVELRCDPISGHTALYWYRQSLGQGLEFLIYFQGNSAPDKSGLPSDRFSAERTGGSVSTLTIQRTQQEDSAVYLCASSWTSGGSYEQYFGPGTRLTVT.